This T cell receptor beta chain originates from a study of Ad26.COV2.S vaccination and SARS-CoV-2 variants. The wider study: The study gave Ad26.COV2.S intramuscularly, once or twice 56 days apart.

Data came from immunoSEQ multiplex PCR; TCRdb stores just in-frame clones and leaves some out. The data show 440,000 or so clones, roughly 91% seen once. Per germline, CDR1 ENHRY and CDR2 SYGVKD. The CDR3 consists of 16 residues. Trimming left V 3 bases short and J 5 bases short, with 19 bases between. Study-wide points: A substantial breadth of spike-specific CD8+ and CD4+ T cell responses after vaccination has been reported. Possible underestimation of total T cell responses by the TCR breadth and depth analyses was noted.

Treatment indicated: around 19 received Ad26.COV2.S at low or high dose, single or two shots; about 5 received placebo; per-sample allocation not given. The samples date from day 63 after the first vaccine or placebo injection. A remark on this clone: Antigen unknown.

This rearrangement joins TRBV10-3 to TRBJ1-2; perhaps TRBD1 as D (6 bases). The sequences come from peripheral blood, collected in a trial of Ad26.COV2.S vaccine versus placebo. The TCR was taken from a person between 18 and 59 years old who received the Ad26.COV2.S COVID-19 vaccine or a placebo. This CDR3 reads CAISDPGHSSGYGYTF. The CDR3 DNA reads as TGTGCCATCAGTGACCCGGGACATAGTTCGGGTTATGGCTACACCTTC.